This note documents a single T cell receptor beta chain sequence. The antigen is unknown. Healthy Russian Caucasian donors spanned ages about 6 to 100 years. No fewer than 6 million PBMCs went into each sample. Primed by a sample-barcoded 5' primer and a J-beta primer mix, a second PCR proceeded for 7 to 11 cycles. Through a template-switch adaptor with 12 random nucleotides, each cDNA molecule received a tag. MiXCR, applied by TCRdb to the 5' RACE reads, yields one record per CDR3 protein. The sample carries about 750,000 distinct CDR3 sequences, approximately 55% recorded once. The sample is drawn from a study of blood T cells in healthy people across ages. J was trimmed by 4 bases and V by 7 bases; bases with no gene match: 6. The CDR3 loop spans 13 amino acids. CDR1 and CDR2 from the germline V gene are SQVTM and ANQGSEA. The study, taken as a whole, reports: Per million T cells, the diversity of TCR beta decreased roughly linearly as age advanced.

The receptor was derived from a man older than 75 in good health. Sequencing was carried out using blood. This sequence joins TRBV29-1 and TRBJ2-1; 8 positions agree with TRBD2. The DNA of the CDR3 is TGCAGCGGCGTCGGCGGGGGGTACAATGAGCAGTTCTTC. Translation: CSGVGGGYNEQFF.